This entry describes one TCR beta chain. The repertoire was sequenced with immunoSEQ multiplex PCR; TCRdb's copy has only in-frame clones and lacks some. Here the sample spans some 200,000 clones, roughly four fifths being singletons. Germline V gives CDR1 KGHDR, CDR2 SFDVKD. CDR3 size: 13 residues. Trimming cost V 4 bases and J 2 bases, with 8 bases left between them. The sample comes from a study of blood T cell repertoires in COVID-19. Study background: Acute and convalescent COVID-19 specimens originated in the United States, Italy and Spain.

This rearrangement joins TRBV24-1 to TRBJ2-7, with D possibly TRBD2 on 5 matching bases. This clonotype originated in a woman older than 75 with COVID-19, enrolled during active disease. The sequencing sample was made of peripheral blood. CDR3 residues: CATSDGGTYEQYF. CDR3 DNA: TGTGCCACCAGTGACGGAGGAACCTACGAGCAGTACTTC.